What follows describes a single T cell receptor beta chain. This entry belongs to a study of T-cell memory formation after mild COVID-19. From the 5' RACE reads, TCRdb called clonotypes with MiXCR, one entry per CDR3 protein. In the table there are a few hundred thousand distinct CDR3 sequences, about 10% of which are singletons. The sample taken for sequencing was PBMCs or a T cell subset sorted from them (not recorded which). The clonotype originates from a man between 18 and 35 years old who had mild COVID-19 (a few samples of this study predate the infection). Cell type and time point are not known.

The DNA of the CDR3 is TGTGCCAGCAGGGGCGGGGGGGATGAGACCCAGTACTTC. This gives the protein CASRGGGDETQYF. V and J are TRBV6-5 and TRBJ2-5; 9 bases line up with TRBD2. Germline V lookup: CDR1 MNHEY, CDR2 SVGAGI. The CDR3 is made up of 13 amino acids. Unmatched junction bases numbered 4, after V lost 6 bases and J lost 5 bases.